These 16 T cell receptor beta chains originate from one sample sequenced in a study of T cell responses to AZD1222 COVID-19 vaccine (dated by TCRdb to about 2021). The sample's time point label is to be understood as: baseline before first vaccination. The library was prepared using the immunoSEQ multiplex PCR assay. This immuneACCESS table, as held by TCRdb, lists in-frame sequences with V and J called but not all clones. Of the missing ones, under half trace to an unresolved V gene in checked studies; the others have no known cause. This sample comprises more than 85,000 clones, around 90% of them detected only once. 5.2% of the sample goes to the ten largest clones. The source was peripheral blood, collected on day 0 of AZD1222 vaccination. All receptors derive from an adult in good health.

The rearrangement joins TRBV5-5 to TRBJ2-7; 9 nucleotides agree with TRBD1. The CDR3 sequence is 14 residues long. J lost 3 bases, V lost 4 bases, and 5 bases had no gene match. CDR1 and CDR2 (germline): SGHKS, YYEKEE (reference sequence). The CDR3 sequence is CASSKPGQGYEQYF. In nucleotides, the CDR3 is TGTGCCAGCAGCAAACCGGGACAGGGCTACGAGCAGTACTTC.

The J gene is TRBJ1-1, the V gene TRBV7-8, with 7 bases identical to TRBD1. The CDR3 contains 12 residues. The J segment lost 7 bases and the V segment lost 4 bases, leaving 3 bases of the junction unmatched. Germline V CDR1 and CDR2: SGHVS, FQNEAQ. CDR3 in DNA: TGTGCCAGCAGCTCCAGACAGGGTGAAGCTTTCTTT. This gives the protein CASSSRQGEAFF.

V is TRBV7-2 and J is TRBJ1-5; TRBD1 might be the D (5 bases). CDR1 is SGHTA and CDR2 is FQGNSA in the germline V gene. The CDR3 consists of 15 residues. V shed 1 base and J shed 3 bases, with 10 bases lying between them. The CDR3 sequence is CASSLDGGPNQPQHF. The CDR3 coding sequence is TGTGCCAGCAGCTTAGACGGGGGTCCCAATCAGCCCCAGCATTTT.

This clone has only one observation. The chain joins TRBV24-1 to TRBJ2-3; D remains unclear. The germline CDR1 and CDR2 sequences are KGHDR and SFDVKD. The CDR3 has 12 residues. The V end was cut by 9 bases, the J end by 1 base, with 7 bases between. The CDR3 loop reads CATGLGTDTQYF. The CDR3 DNA reads TGTGCCACCGGGCTCGGCACAGATACGCAGTATTTT.

This clone was picked up a small number of times. The chain joins TRBV4-1 to TRBJ1-4, with no clear D. The CDR3 has 18 residues. V lost 1 base to trimming and J lost 5 bases, with 20 bases between them. The germline CDR1 and CDR2 sequences are MGHRA and YSYEKL. This CDR3 reads CASSQGVLFRGKNEKLFF. The CDR3 DNA reads TGCGCCAGCAGCCAAGGGGTGTTATTCCGCGGGAAAAATGAAAAACTGTTTTTT.

This chain links TRBV11-2 with TRBJ1-4; no reliable D call. V was cut by 4 bases and J by 8 bases, with 20 bases left in between. Germline V gene data show CDR1 as SGHAT and CDR2 as FQNNGV. The CDR3 loop spans 16 amino acids. The CDR3 protein is CASSSPLGGPQEKLFF. The CDR3 bases are TGTGCCAGCAGCTCCCCTCTGGGCGGGCCCCAAGAAAAACTGTTTTTT.

CDR3 amino acids: CASSLGRGYEAFF. The CDR3 coding sequence is TGCGCCAGCAGCTTGGGCAGGGGGTATGAAGCTTTCTTT. The chain uses TRBV5-1 and TRBJ1-1, with TRBD1 matching over 7 bases. From germline, CDR1 is SGHRS and CDR2 YFSETQ. The V and J ends lost 0 bases and 7 bases, in that order; junction bases with no gene match: 3. The CDR3 consists of 13 residues.

The V and J genes are TRBV5-1 and TRBJ1-5; D remains unclear. This CDR3 spans 15 amino acids. Trimming pared 0 bases from V and 2 bases from J, leaving 9 bases between. Germline-derived CDR1 and CDR2 are SGHRS and YFSETQ. The CDR3 sequence is CASSLAGSGNQPQHF. As DNA, the CDR3 is TGCGCCAGCAGCTTGGCCGGGTCCGGCAATCAGCCCCAGCATTTT.

Concerning this clone: This may arise from a read error, as a much more abundant clone is one base away. This rearrangement joins TRBV27 to TRBJ2-5; 8 bases agree with TRBD2. The CDR3 is made up of 17 amino acids. CDR1 MNHEY and CDR2 SMNVEV come from the germline V gene (reference sequence). CDR3 sequence reads: CASCLWGRRGAQETQYF. In nucleotides, the CDR3 is TGTGCCAGCTGTTTATGGGGACGGCGGGGGGCTCAAGAGACCCAGTACTTC.

The chain recombines TRBV10-1 with TRBJ1-1; D not certain. The CDR3 length is 14 residues. Germline values: CDR1 WNHNN, CDR2 SYGVQD (reference sequence). Deletions cut 0 bases from V and 3 bases from J, with 8 bases between. CDR3 nucleotides: TGCGCCAGCAGTGAGTCCGGCAGTTACACTGAAGCTTTCTTT. Amino acids: CASSESGSYTEAFF.

This chain uses TRBV29-1 with TRBJ2-2; D may be TRBD1 or TRBD2 (5 bases each). There are 18 residues in the CDR3. In germline, CDR1 is SQVTM, CDR2 ANQGSEA. V was shortened by 6 bases and J by 1 base, with 24 bases between the two germline ends. This chain's CDR3 is CSVRPGTLLSGNTGELFF. CDR3 DNA sequence: TGCAGCGTGCGACCCGGGACGTTGTTATCTGGGAACACCGGGGAGCTGTTTTTT.

The gene calls are TRBV7-4 and TRBJ1-6; no clear D gene. V shed 7 bases and J shed 10 bases, with 8 bases lying between them. The CDR3 sequence is 11 residues long. From germline, CDR1 is SGHVT and CDR2 SQSDAQ. The CDR3: CASKDGSPLHF. CDR3 DNA: TGTGCCAGCAAAGACGGATCACCCCTCCACTTT.

The chain links TRBV4-2 to TRBJ2-1; D perhaps matches TRBD2 (6 bases). Germline CDR1 LGHNA, CDR2 YNFKEQ. CDR3 size: 15 residues. The V end was cut by 0 bases, the J end by 6 bases, with 12 bases between. CDR3: CASSQDGLPSNEQFF. The CDR3 nucleotides are TGTGCCAGCAGCCAAGATGGACTACCATCCAATGAGCAGTTCTTC.

This clone has more than one count but fewer than ten. The chain uses TRBV11-2 and TRBJ1-3; TRBD1 matches 8 bases. This CDR3 has 17 residues. CDR1 SGHAT and CDR2 FQNNGV come from the germline V gene. V lost 5 bases and J lost 0; bases outside the gene matches: 9. CDR3 sequence: CASSRLGQALSGNTIYF. The CDR3 nucleotides read TGTGCCAGCAGCCGTTTGGGACAGGCCCTCTCTGGAAACACCATATATTTT. The variable domain in full, with the rest retrieved from reference TRBV11-2 and TRBJ1-3, is EAGVAQSPRYKIIEKRQSVAFWCNPISGHATLYWYQQILGQGPKLLIQFQNNGVVDDSQLPKDRFSAERLKGVDSTLKIQPAKLEDSAVYLCASSRLGQALSGNTIYFGEGSWLTVV.

The chain recombines TRBV7-8 with TRBJ1-2, with a possible D match to TRBD1 (5 bases). This CDR3 is 12 amino acids long. V was trimmed by 7 bases and J by 5 bases, leaving 11 bases between them. Germline V gives CDR1 SGHVS, CDR2 FQNEAQ. The CDR3 DNA reads as TGTGCCAGCACCCGGCAGGGTTATGGCTACACCTTC. It yields the protein CASTRQGYGYTF.

This chain joins TRBV19 and TRBJ1-5; 9 bases fit TRBD1. V gave up 6 bases and J gave up 0 bases; unmatched junction bases: 12. Germline V gene data show CDR1 as LNHDA and CDR2 as SQIVND (reference sequence). The CDR3 is made up of 18 amino acids. For the CDR3, the DNA is TGTGCCAGTAGGGCCGGGACAGGGAGCCTTTTTAGCAATCAGCCCCAGCATTTT. Translation: CASRAGTGSLFSNQPQHF.